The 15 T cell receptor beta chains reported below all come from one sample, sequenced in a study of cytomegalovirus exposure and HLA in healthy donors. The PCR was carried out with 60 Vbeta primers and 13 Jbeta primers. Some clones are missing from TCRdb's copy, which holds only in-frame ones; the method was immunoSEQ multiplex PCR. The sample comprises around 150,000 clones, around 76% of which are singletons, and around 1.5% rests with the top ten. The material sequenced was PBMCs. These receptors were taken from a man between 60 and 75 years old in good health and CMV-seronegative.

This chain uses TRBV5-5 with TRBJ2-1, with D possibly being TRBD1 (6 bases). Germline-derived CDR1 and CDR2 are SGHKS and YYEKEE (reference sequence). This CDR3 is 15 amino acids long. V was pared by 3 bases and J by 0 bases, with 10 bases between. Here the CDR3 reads CASSSTGSSYNEQFF. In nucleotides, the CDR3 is TGTGCCAGCAGCTCGACAGGTAGCTCCTACAATGAGCAGTTCTTC.

The CDR3 region is CASSFRAGDPSYEQYF. The DNA for the CDR3 is TGTGCCAGCAGCTTTAGGGCGGGGGACCCCTCCTACGAGCAGTACTTC. The rearrangement joins TRBV7-9 to TRBJ2-7; 7 bases fit TRBD2. Germline V lookup: CDR1 SEHNR, CDR2 FQNEAQ (reference sequence). The CDR3 loop spans 16 amino acids. The trim removed 3 bases at V and 0 bases at J, leaving 8 bases unmatched. Based on the CDR3 plus reference TRBV7-9 and TRBJ2-7, the full variable domain is DTGVSQNPRHKITKRGQNVTFRCDPISEHNRLYWYRQTLGQGPEFLTYFQNEAQLEKSRLLSDRFSAERPKGSFSTLEIQRTEQGDSAMYLCASSFRAGDPSYEQYFGPGTRLTVT.

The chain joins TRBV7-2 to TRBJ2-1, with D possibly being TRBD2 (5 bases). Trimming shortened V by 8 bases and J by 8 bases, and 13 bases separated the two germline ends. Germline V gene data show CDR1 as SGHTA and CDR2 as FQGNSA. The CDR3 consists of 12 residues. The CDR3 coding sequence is TGTGCCAGCGGCAGAATGCGGGATGAGCAGTTCTTC. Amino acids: CASGRMRDEQFF.

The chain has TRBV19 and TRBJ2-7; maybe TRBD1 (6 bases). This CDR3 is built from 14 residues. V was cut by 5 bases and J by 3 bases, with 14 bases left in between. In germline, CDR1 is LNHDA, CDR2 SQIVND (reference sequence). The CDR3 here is CASSPTGVFYEQYF. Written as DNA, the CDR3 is TGTGCCAGTAGTCCGACAGGAGTCTTCTACGAGCAGTACTTC. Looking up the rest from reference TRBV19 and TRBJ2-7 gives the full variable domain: DGGITQSPKYLFRKEGQNVTLSCEQNLNHDAMYWYRQDPGQGLRLIYYSQIVNDFQKGDIAEGYSVSREKKESFPLTVTSAQKNPTAFYLCASSPTGVFYEQYFGPGTRLTVT.

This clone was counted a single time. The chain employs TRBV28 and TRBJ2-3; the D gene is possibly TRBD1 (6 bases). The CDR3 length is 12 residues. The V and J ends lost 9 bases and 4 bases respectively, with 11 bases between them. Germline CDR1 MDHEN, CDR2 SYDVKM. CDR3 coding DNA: TGTGCCAGTACCGGACAGTCAGATACGCAGTATTTT. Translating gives CASTGQSDTQYF.

The CDR3 coding sequence is TGTGCCACCAGACAGGGACAGACTAATGAAAAACTGTTTTTT. Its translation is CATRQGQTNEKLFF. The chain has TRBV6-6 and TRBJ1-4; 7 bases match TRBD1. Germline V CDR1 and CDR2: MNHNY, SVGAGI (reference sequence). The CDR3 spans 14 residues. V trimming: 10 bases; J trimming: 2 bases; junction bases outside the gene matches: 7.

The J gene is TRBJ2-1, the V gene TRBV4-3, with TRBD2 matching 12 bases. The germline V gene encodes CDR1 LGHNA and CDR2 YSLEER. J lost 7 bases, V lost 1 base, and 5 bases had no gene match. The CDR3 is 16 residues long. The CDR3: CASSQVRTSGVNEQFF. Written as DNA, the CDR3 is TGCGCCAGCAGCCAAGTCCGGACTAGCGGGGTTAATGAGCAGTTCTTC.

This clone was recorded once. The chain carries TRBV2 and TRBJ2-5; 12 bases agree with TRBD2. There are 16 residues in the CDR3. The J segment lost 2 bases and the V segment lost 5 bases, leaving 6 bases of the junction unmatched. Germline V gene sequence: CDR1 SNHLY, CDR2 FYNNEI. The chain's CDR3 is CASSIGLAGPQETQYF. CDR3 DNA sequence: TGTGCCAGCAGTATCGGACTAGCGGGACCACAAGAGACCCAGTACTTC.

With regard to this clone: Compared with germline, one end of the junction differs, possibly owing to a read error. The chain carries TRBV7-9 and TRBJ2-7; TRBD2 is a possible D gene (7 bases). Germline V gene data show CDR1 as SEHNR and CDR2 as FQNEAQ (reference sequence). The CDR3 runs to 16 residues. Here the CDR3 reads CSSSPSGGGAAYEQYF. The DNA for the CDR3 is TGTTCCAGCAGCCCGTCAGGCGGGGGCGCCGCCTACGAGCAGTACTTC. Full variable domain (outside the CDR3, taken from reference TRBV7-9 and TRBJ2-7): DTGVSQNPRHKITKRGQNVTFRCDPISEHNRLYWYRQTLGQGPEFLTYFQNEAQLEKSRLLSDRFSAERPKGSFSTLEIQRTEQGDSAMYLCSSSPSGGGAAYEQYFGPGTRLTVT.

The DNA of the CDR3 is TGTGCCAGCTGGGACAGCCCTAGCACAGATACGCAGTATTTT. It is translated as CASWDSPSTDTQYF. The rearrangement links TRBV19 to TRBJ2-3; TRBD1 matches 7 bases. The CDR3 sequence is 14 residues long. The V segment lost 9 bases and the J segment 0 bases; nucleotides outside the gene matches: 6. Per the germline V gene, CDR1 is LNHDA and CDR2 is SQIVND (reference sequence).

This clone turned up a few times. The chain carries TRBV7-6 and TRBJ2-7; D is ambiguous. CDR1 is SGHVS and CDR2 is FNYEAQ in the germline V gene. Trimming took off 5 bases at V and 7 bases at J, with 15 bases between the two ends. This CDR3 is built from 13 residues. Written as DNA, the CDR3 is TGTGCCAGCAGCCCCCAGGAAGGTTTAGAGCAGTACTTC. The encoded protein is CASSPQEGLEQYF.

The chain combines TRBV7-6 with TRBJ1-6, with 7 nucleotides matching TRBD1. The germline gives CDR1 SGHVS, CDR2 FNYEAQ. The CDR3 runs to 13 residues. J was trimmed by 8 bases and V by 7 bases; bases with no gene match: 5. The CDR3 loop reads CASTEGADSPLHF. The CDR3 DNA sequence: TGTGCCAGCACCGAGGGGGCGGATTCACCCCTCCACTTT.

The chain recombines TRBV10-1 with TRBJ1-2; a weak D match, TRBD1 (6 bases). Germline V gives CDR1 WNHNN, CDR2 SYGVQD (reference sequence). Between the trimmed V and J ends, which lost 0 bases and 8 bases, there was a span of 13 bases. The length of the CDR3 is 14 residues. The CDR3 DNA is TGCGCCAGCAGTGAGTCCCCGACAGGCGGCGGCTACACCTTC. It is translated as CASSESPTGGGYTF.

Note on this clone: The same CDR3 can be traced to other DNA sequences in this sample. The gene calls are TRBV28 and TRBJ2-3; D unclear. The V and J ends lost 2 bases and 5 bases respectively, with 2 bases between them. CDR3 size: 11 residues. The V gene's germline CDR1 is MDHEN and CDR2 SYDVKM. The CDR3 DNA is TGTGCCAGCAGTTTACGAGATACGCAGTATTTT. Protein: CASSLRDTQYF. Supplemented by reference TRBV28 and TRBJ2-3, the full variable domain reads DVKVTQSSRYLVKRTGEKVFLECVQDMDHENMFWYRQDPGLGLRLIYFSYDVKMKEKGDIPEGYSVSREKKERFSLILESASTNQTSMYLCASSLRDTQYFGPGTRLTVL.

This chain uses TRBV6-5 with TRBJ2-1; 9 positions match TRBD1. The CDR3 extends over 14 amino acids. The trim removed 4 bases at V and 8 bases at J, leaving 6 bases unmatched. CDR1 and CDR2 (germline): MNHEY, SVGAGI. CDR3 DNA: TGTGCCAGCAGTTTCATCCGGGACAGGGATGAGCAGTTCTTC. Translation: CASSFIRDRDEQFF.